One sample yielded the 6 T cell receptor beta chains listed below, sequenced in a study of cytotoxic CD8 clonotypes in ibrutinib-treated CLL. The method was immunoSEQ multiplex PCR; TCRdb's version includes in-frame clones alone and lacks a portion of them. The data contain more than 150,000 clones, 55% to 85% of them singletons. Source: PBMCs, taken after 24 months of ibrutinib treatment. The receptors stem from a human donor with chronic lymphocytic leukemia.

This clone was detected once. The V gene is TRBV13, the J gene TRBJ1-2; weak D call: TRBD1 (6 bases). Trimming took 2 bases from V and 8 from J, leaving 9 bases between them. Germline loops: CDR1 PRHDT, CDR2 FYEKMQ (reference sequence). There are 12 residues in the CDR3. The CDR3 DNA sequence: TGTGCCAGCAGCTTAAGGGGGTGGGGCTACACCTTC. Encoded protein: CASSLRGWGYTF. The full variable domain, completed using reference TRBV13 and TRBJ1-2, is AAGVIQSPRHLIKEKRETATLKCYPIPRHDTVYWYQQGPGQDPQFLISFYEKMQSDKGSIPDRFSAQQFSDYHSELNMSSLELGDSALYFCASSLRGWGYTFGSGTRLTVV.

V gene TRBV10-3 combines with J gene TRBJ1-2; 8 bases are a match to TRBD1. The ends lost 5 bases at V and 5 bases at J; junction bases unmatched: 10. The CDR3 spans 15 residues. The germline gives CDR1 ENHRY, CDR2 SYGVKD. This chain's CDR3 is CAISWGQGAGYGYTF. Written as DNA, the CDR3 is TGTGCCATCAGTTGGGGGCAGGGGGCAGGGTATGGCTACACCTTC.

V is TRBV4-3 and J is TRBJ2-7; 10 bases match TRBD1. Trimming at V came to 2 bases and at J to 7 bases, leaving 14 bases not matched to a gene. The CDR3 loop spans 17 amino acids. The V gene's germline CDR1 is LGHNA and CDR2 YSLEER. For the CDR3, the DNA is TGCGCCAGCAGCCAATTCCCGAGGGACAGGGGTACGGCGGAGCAGTACTTC. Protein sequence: CASSQFPRDRGTAEQYF.

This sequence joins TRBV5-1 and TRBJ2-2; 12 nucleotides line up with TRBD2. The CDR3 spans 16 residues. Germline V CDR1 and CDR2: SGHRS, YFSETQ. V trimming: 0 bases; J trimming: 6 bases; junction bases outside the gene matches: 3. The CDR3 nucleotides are TGCGCCAGCAGCTTGGGACTAGCGGGGGCCCCCGGGGAGCTGTTTTTT. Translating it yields CASSLGLAGAPGELFF.

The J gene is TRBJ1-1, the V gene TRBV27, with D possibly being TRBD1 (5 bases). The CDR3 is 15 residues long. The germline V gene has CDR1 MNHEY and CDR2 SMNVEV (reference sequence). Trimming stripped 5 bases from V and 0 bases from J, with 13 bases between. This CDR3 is CASSPWTNLNTEAFF. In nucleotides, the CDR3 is TGTGCCAGCAGTCCCTGGACAAACTTGAACACTGAAGCTTTCTTT.

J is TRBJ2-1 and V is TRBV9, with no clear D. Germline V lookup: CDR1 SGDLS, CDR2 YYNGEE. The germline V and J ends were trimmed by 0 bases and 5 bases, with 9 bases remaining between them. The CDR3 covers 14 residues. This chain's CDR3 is CASSVAGENNEQFF. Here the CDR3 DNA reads TGTGCCAGCAGCGTAGCAGGAGAGAACAATGAGCAGTTCTTC.